The 11 T cell receptor beta chains given below trace back to one sample, sequenced in a study of vaccination and CD4 T cells after COVID-19. Researchers used the Oncomine TCR Beta short-read assay to sequence DNA from cultured CD4+ T cells. In TCRdb, the PCR reads were re-called with MiXCR into one record per CDR3 protein. The table includes about 11,000 distinct CDR3 sequences, approximately 50% detected once. Described treatment: approximately 10-day PBMC culture with coronavirus spike peptide pools or control peptides (ViraFEST assay). These receptors are not linked to any known antigen. The specimen sequenced was CD4+ T cells from blood, cultured in vitro. The receptors come from a human donor who had recovered from COVID-19.

The CDR3 DNA reads as TGTGCCTGGAGTACCGGACTAGCGGGAGTAGGGGAGACCCAGTACTTC. Its protein product is CAWSTGLAGVGETQYF. This sequence joins TRBV30 and TRBJ2-5; 13 nucleotides match TRBD2. CDR1 and CDR2 (germline): GTSNPN, SVGIG (reference sequence). The CDR3 totals 16 residues. The V segment lost 2 bases and the J segment 5 bases; nucleotides outside the gene matches: 8.

This clonotype has a handful of counts. CDR3 region: CSARDWRTDTGELFF. In nucleotides, the CDR3 is TGCAGTGCTAGAGATTGGAGGACTGACACCGGGGAGCTGTTTTTT. The J gene is TRBJ2-2, the V gene TRBV20-1, with D possibly matching TRBD2 (5 bases). The CDR3 has 15 residues. With 0 bases removed from V and 3 bases from J, the gap between germline ends came to 11 bases. CDR1 and CDR2 (germline): DFQATT, SNEGSKA (reference sequence).

The chain employs TRBV10-3 and TRBJ1-6; tentative D call: TRBD1 (5 bases). Germline V gene lookup returns CDR1 ENHRY and CDR2 SYGVKD. This CDR3 has 13 residues. V shed 8 bases and J shed 5 bases, with 10 bases lying between them. CDR3 DNA: TGTGCCATCCGGGACTCAAATAATTCACCCCTCCACTTT. Amino acid sequence: CAIRDSNNSPLHF.

The rearrangement joins TRBV30 to TRBJ2-7, with a tentative D call TRBD2 (5 bases). V shed 2 bases and J shed 6 bases, with 14 bases lying between them. The CDR3 extends over 13 amino acids. CDR1 and CDR2 (germline): GTSNPN, SVGIG (reference sequence). The CDR3 coding sequence is TGTGCCTGGAGTTTGGCCGGGAAGGGCGAGCAGTACTTC. Translated: CAWSLAGKGEQYF. The variable domain in full, with the rest retrieved from reference TRBV30 and TRBJ2-7, is SQTIHQWPATLVQPVGSPLSLECTVEGTSNPNLYWYRQAAGRGLQLLFYSVGIGQISSEVPQNLSASRPQDRQFILSSKKLLLSDSGFYLCAWSLAGKGEQYFGPGTRLTVT.

The gene calls are TRBV15 and TRBJ1-1; 9 nucleotides match TRBD1. CDR3 length: 17 residues. V lost 3 bases to trimming and J lost 3 bases; unmatched junction nucleotides: 11. CDR1 LNHNV and CDR2 YYDKDF come from the germline V gene (reference sequence). The CDR3 loop is CATSRAVPGQGYTEAFF. The CDR3 DNA is TGTGCCACCAGCAGGGCTGTCCCGGGACAGGGCTACACTGAAGCTTTCTTT.

This clonotype was counted between two and nine times. The J gene is TRBJ2-7, the V gene TRBV20-1, with unresolved D. The CDR3 extends over 13 amino acids. Trimming removed 3 bases from V and 6 bases from J, with 15 bases in between. Germline V gene sequence: CDR1 DFQATT, CDR2 SNEGSKA (reference sequence). The CDR3 nucleotides are TGCAGTGCTAGGGGATTAAGGGCCCCCGAGCAGTACTTC. Translated: CSARGLRAPEQYF.

The V and J genes are TRBV7-2 and TRBJ1-3; TRBD1 aligns across 7 bases. The CDR3 has 15 amino acids. The ends lost 5 bases at V and 0 bases at J; junction bases unmatched: 4. From germline, CDR1 is SGHTA and CDR2 FQGNSA. CDR3 nucleotides: TGTGCCAGCAGCGCCTCAGGGGGCTCTGGAAACACCATATATTTT. It codes for CASSASGGSGNTIYF.

V usage is TRBV6-1 and J usage is TRBJ2-5; the D call may be TRBD1 or TRBD2 (6 bases each). Germline values: CDR1 MNHNS, CDR2 SASEGT. The CDR3 is made up of 14 amino acids. Trimming stripped 5 bases from V and 7 bases from J, with 17 bases between. The CDR3 here is CASSKGGGSGTQYF. The CDR3 nucleotides read TGTGCCAGCAGTAAGGGGGGAGGTTCGGGGACCCAGTACTTC.

The chain couples TRBV20-1 to TRBJ2-1; a weak D match, TRBD1 (6 bases). Germline lookup yields CDR1 DFQATT and CDR2 SNEGSKA (reference sequence). The CDR3 contains 14 residues. V was shortened by 7 bases and J by 0 bases, with 13 bases between the two germline ends. CDR3 coding DNA: TGCAGTGGTCTAGGGGGTCTCTCCTACAATGAGCAGTTCTTC. This gives the protein CSGLGGLSYNEQFF.

This chain links TRBV19 with TRBJ2-3; 11 positions match TRBD2. CDR3 length equals 16 residues. CDR1 and CDR2 from the germline V gene are LNHDA and SQIVND (reference sequence). The V gene end was trimmed by 1 base and the J gene end by 0 bases; junction bases not matched to a gene: 0. The CDR3 reads CASSIGTSGSTDTQYF. In nucleotides, the CDR3 is TGTGCCAGTAGTATAGGGACTAGCGGGAGCACAGATACGCAGTATTTT.

The V and J genes are TRBV20-1 and TRBJ1-5; D gene unclear. Trimming took 7 bases from V and 3 from J, leaving 10 bases between them. This CDR3 has 12 amino acids. Germline loops: CDR1 DFQATT, CDR2 SNEGSKA (reference sequence). CDR3 bases: TGCAGTGTTGGTCACTTCAATCAGCCCCAGCATTTT. This encodes CSVGHFNQPQHF.